This record covers a single T cell receptor beta chain. Following RNA extraction, reverse transcription yielded cDNA that acted as the sequencing template. The method was immunoSEQ multiplex PCR; TCRdb's version includes in-frame clones alone and lacks a portion of them. The repertoire has some 170,000 clones, roughly 53% of them found once; the top ten carry under 14%. The data belong to a study of CD8+ T cells in alopecia areata. Background on the study: Tofacitinib ran 6 to 18 months, followed by 6 months off drug.

The treatment here: oral pan-JAK inhibitor, 5-10 mg twice daily. Germline V gene lookup returns CDR1 SQVTM and CDR2 ANQGSEA. The CDR3 loop spans 13 amino acids. V lost 6 bases, J lost 0 bases, and 11 bases lay in between. The V gene is TRBV29-1, the J gene TRBJ1-1, with D uncertain. The clonotype originates from a human donor with alopecia areata. The material sequenced was CD8+ T cells sorted from blood, taken at week 24, from a patient treated with tofacitinib. Here the CDR3 reads CSVRTGMNTEAFF. The CDR3 DNA follows: TGCAGCGTGCGGACGGGGATGAACACTGAAGCTTTCTTT.